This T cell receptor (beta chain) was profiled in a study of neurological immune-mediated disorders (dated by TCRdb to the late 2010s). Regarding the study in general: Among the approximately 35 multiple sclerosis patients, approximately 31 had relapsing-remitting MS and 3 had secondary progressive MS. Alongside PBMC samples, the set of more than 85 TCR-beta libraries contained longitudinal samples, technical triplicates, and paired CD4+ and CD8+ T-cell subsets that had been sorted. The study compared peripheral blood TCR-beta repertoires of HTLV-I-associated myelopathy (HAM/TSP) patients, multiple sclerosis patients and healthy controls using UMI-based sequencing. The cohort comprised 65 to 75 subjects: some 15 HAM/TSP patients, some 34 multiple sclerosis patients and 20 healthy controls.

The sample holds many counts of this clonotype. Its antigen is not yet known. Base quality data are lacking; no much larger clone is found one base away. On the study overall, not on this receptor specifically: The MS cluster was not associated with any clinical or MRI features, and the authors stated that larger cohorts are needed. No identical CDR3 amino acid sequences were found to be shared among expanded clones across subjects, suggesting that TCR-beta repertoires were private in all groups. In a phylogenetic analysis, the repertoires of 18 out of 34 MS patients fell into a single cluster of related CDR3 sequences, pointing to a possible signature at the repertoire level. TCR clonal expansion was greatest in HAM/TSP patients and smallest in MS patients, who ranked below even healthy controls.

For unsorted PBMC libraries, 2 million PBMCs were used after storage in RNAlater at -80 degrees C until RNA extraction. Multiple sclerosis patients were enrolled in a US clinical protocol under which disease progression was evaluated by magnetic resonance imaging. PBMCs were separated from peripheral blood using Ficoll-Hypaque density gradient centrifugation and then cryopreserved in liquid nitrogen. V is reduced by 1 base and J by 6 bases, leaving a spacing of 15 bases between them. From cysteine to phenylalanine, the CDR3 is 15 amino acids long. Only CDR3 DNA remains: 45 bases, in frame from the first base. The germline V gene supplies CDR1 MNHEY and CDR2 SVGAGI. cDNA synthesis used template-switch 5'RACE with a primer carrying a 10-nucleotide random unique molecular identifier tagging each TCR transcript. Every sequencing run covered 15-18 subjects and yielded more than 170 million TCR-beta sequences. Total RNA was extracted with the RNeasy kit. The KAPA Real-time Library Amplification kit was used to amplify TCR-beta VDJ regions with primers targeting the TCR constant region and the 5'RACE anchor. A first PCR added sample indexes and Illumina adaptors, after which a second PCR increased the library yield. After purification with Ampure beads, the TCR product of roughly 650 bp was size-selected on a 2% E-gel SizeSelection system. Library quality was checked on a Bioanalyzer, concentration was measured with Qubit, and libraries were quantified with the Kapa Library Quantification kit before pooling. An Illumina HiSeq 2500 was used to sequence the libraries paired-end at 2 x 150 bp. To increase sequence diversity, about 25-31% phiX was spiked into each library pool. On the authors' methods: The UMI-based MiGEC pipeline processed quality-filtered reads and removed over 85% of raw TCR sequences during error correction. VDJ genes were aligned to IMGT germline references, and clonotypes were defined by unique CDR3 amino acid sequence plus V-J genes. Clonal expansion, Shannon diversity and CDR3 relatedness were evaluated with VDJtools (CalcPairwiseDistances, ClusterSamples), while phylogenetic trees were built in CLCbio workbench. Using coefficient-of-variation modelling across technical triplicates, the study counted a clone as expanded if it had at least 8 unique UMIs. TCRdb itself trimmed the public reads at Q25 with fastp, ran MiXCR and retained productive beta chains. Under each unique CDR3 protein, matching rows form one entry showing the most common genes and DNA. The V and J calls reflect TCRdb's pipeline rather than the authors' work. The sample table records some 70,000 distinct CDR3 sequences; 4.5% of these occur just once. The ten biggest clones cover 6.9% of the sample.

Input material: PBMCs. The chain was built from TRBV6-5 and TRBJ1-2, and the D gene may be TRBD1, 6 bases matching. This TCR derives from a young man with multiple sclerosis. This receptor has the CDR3 CASSYYRDHNNGYTF. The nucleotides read TGTGCCAGCAGTTACTACAGGGATCATAATAATGGCTACACCTTC.